These T cell receptor beta chains were read from a single sample in a study of T cell responses to AZD1222 COVID-19 vaccine. Assay: immunoSEQ multiplex PCR; the TCRdb copy retains only in-frame clones and omits some. The table includes 100,000 or so clones, 70% to 90% detected once. This specimen was peripheral blood, taken on day 0 of AZD1222 vaccination. These receptors were collected from an adult in good health. CDR3s include the opening cysteine and the closing phenylalanine or tryptophan.

v_gene: TRBV13; j_gene: TRBJ1-1; CDR3aa: CASSFGPSSTEAFF
v_gene: TRBV3-1/TRBV3-2; j_gene: TRBJ1-6; CDR3aa: CASSQEPTPWSPLHF
v_gene: TRBV4-1; j_gene: TRBJ1-3; CDR3aa: CASSHVRDDGNTIYF
v_gene: TRBV27; j_gene: TRBJ1-5; CDR3aa: CASRPQGRPGEPQHF
v_gene: TRBV6-5; j_gene: TRBJ1-2; CDR3aa: CASSVGRGLYGYTF
v_gene: TRBV6-1; j_gene: TRBJ2-3; CDR3aa: CASSVRYWTGRDRDTQYF
v_gene: TRBV6-1; j_gene: TRBJ1-5; CDR3aa: CASSDGRQGRDQPQHF
v_gene: TRBV3-1/TRBV3-2; j_gene: TRBJ2-1; CDR3aa: CASSQTSGGAQYNEQFF
v_gene: TRBV3-1/TRBV3-2; j_gene: TRBJ1-5; CDR3aa: CASSPQPLNQPQHF
v_gene: TRBV7-3; j_gene: TRBJ1-6; CDR3aa: CASSLNGQGGSPLHF
v_gene: TRBV19; j_gene: TRBJ1-4; CDR3aa: CASRQHRGQTNEKLFF
v_gene: TRBV7-6; j_gene: TRBJ2-5; CDR3aa: CASSQYRQSLSETQYF
v_gene: TRBV5-5; j_gene: TRBJ1-5; CDR3aa: CASSLVAVNQPQHF
v_gene: TRBV5-4; j_gene: TRBJ1-2; CDR3aa: CASSRSGQGYTF
v_gene: TRBV19; j_gene: TRBJ1-5; CDR3aa: CASSIPGSNQPQHF
v_gene: TRBV27; j_gene: TRBJ1-3; CDR3aa: CASSPSGWGGAGGNTIYF
v_gene: TRBV30; j_gene: TRBJ2-1; CDR3aa: CAWSDWTINNEQFF
v_gene: TRBV6-5; j_gene: TRBJ2-1; CDR3aa: CAVTGTGDNEQFF
v_gene: TRBV29-1; j_gene: TRBJ2-3; CDR3aa: CSVVGLETGGDTQYF
v_gene: TRBV19; j_gene: TRBJ2-5; CDR3aa: CASSGRVGETQYF
v_gene: TRBV12-3/TRBV12-4; j_gene: TRBJ1-5; CDR3aa: CASSSRTGQPQHF
v_gene: TRBV5-1; j_gene: TRBJ2-1; CDR3aa: CASTRQGGQGQDNEQFF
v_gene: TRBV2; j_gene: TRBJ1-2; CDR3aa: CASSSQQSDYGYTF
v_gene: TRBV9; j_gene: TRBJ2-1; CDR3aa: CASSVVGTGVNEQFF
v_gene: TRBV29-1; j_gene: TRBJ1-1; CDR3aa: CSVASTAMNTEAFF
v_gene: TRBV19; j_gene: TRBJ2-2; CDR3aa: CASSPGQGLYTGELFF
v_gene: TRBV27; j_gene: TRBJ1-1; CDR3aa: CASSFRDRTTEAFF